The 13 T cell receptor beta chains given below trace back to one sample, sequenced in a study of post-analysis software for immune sequencing data. Broader study findings: Patients had higher frequencies than controls of five TRBV segments, including TRBV5-6, TRBV5-1 and TRBV20-1.

The antigens these receptors bind are not known. Presence of unique molecular identifiers characterized the TCR beta cDNA libraries. TCRdb used MiXCR to reprocess the PCR reads, holding one entry per CDR3 protein. There are 700,000 to 800,000 distinct CDR3 sequences in the sample; just under 30% occur only once, and around 0.56% lies in the top ten. Sequencing was carried out using blood. All receptors come from a girl aged 10 to 17 with multiple sclerosis.

This clonotype was detected ten times or more. This sequence joins TRBV5-6 and TRBJ2-6, with D unresolved. CDR1 is SGHDT, CDR2 YYEEEE, per germline. Trimming left V 0 bases short and J 1 base short, with 8 bases between. The CDR3 consists of 16 residues. CDR3 in amino acids: CASSLDRGSGANVLTF. The CDR3 DNA sequence: TGTGCCAGCAGCTTGGACCGAGGATCTGGGGCCAACGTCCTGACTTTC.

This rearrangement joins TRBV20-1 to TRBJ2-3, with D possibly being TRBD1 (6 bases). The V gene lost 3 bases and the J gene lost 6 bases, with 13 bases spanning the gap. This CDR3 region has 13 residues. Germline values: CDR1 DFQATT, CDR2 SNEGSKA (reference sequence). The CDR3 DNA is TGCAGTGCTAGCGTAGGGGGTCGGGATACGCAGTATTTT. It is translated as CSASVGGRDTQYF.

The rearrangement links TRBV29-1 to TRBJ2-7; maybe TRBD1 (5 bases). Germline loops: CDR1 SQVTM, CDR2 ANQGSEA. Between the trimmed V and J ends, which lost 5 bases and 6 bases, there was a span of 14 bases. The CDR3 extends over 12 amino acids. CDR3 nucleotides: TGCAGCGTTACCGCTCCAGGGCGCGAGCAGTACTTC. This sequence encodes CSVTAPGREQYF.

In its sample, this clonotype was seen a few times. The chain has TRBV7-9 and TRBJ2-3; no firm D call. CDR1 and CDR2 (germline): SEHNR, FQNEAQ (reference sequence). V was trimmed by 7 bases and J by 8 bases, leaving 22 bases between them. The CDR3 is made up of 15 amino acids. The CDR3 coding sequence is TGTGCCAGCATAGGAACCGCCCACCGGCCCGCTACGCAGTATTTT. Translated, it gives CASIGTAHRPATQYF.

A few counts support this clonotype. The genes are TRBV6-5 and TRBJ2-1, with TRBD1 matching 7 bases. Germline lookup yields CDR1 MNHEY and CDR2 SVGAGI. Trimming took 2 bases from V and 10 from J; bases not matched to a gene: 8. There are 14 residues in the CDR3. Written as DNA, the CDR3 is TGTGCCAGCAGTTACCCGGGACAGACGGGGGAGCAGTTCTTC. Translating gives CASSYPGQTGEQFF.

V and J are TRBV5-1 and TRBJ2-5; the D gene is possibly TRBD1 (5 bases). The CDR3 totals 15 residues. Germline V lookup: CDR1 SGHRS, CDR2 YFSETQ. Trimming took 2 bases from V and 2 from J, leaving 13 bases between them. CDR3 in amino acids: CASSFFGQKQETQYF. DNA for the CDR3: TGCGCCAGCAGCTTCTTCGGACAAAAACAAGAGACCCAGTACTTC.

The V and J genes are TRBV24-1 and TRBJ2-6, with no clear D. CDR1 is KGHDR, CDR2 SFDVKD, per germline. The V end lost 3 bases, the J end lost 0 bases, and 20 bases lay between the germline ends. The CDR3 sequence is 20 residues long. Here the CDR3 reads CATSDPRTAGPSSGANVLTF. CDR3 sequence (DNA): TGTGCCACCAGTGATCCACGGACGGCTGGGCCTAGCTCTGGGGCCAACGTCCTGACTTTC.

The chain has TRBV20-1 and TRBJ2-1; 7 positions match TRBD2. CDR3 length equals 15 residues. The ends lost 0 bases at V and 9 bases at J; junction bases unmatched: 11. Germline CDR1 reads DFQATT; CDR2 reads SNEGSKA (reference sequence). DNA for the CDR3: TGCAGTGCTAGAGACGGGACTAACCGAGCTCTTGAGCAGTTCTTC. Translated: CSARDGTNRALEQFF.

This clonotype came up a few times. The chain recombines TRBV28 with TRBJ2-5; 7 nucleotides match TRBD2. This CDR3 region has 15 residues. Trimming at V came to 2 bases and at J to 3 bases, leaving 6 bases not matched to a gene. CDR1 MDHEN and CDR2 SYDVKM come from the germline V gene. The CDR3 loop reads CASSLGGGAKETQYF. The CDR3 DNA sequence: TGTGCCAGCAGTTTAGGGGGGGGAGCGAAAGAGACCCAGTACTTC.

This clonotype occurred many times. The V call is TRBV20-1, the J call TRBJ2-3, with 8 bases that match TRBD2. This CDR3 is 12 amino acids long. Germline values: CDR1 DFQATT, CDR2 SNEGSKA (reference sequence). The CDR3 region has the DNA TGCAGCGCGGGGACTAGTGCAGATACGCAGTATTTT. Its translation: CSAGTSADTQYF.

V usage is TRBV6-6 and J usage is TRBJ2-1; no definite D call. The length of the CDR3 is 14 residues. Germline CDR1 reads MNHNY; CDR2 reads SVGAGI (reference sequence). The V and J ends lost 3 bases and 2 bases respectively, with 8 bases between them. The CDR3 loop is CASSYPNTYNEQFF. The CDR3 nucleotides read TGTGCCAGCAGTTATCCCAACACCTACAATGAGCAGTTCTTC.

The rearrangement joins TRBV6-6 to TRBJ2-7; 11 nucleotides agree with TRBD1. Germline CDR1 and CDR2: MNHNY and SVGAGI (reference sequence). There are 14 residues in the CDR3. The V and J ends lost 6 bases and 7 bases, in that order; junction bases with no gene match: 8. The CDR3 reads CASSRGTGGEEQYF. The DNA of the CDR3 is TGTGCCAGCAGCCGCGGGACAGGGGGTGAAGAGCAGTACTTC.

This clonotype was counted only a few times. This rearrangement joins TRBV3-1 to TRBJ2-6; D is possibly TRBD1 or TRBD2 (5 bases each). Germline V gives CDR1 LGHDT, CDR2 YNNKEL (reference sequence). The CDR3 is 20 residues long. V lost 0 bases to trimming and J lost 0 bases, with 18 bases between them. In DNA, the CDR3 is TGTGCCAGCAGCCAAGACCCCCTACTAGGGACGAGCTCTGGGGCCAACGTCCTGACTTTC. It codes for CASSQDPLLGTSSGANVLTF.